This T cell receptor (beta chain) was identified in a study of cytomegalovirus exposure and HLA in healthy donors. In nominal health when sampled, donors likely had unrecorded immune exposures nonetheless. In the PCR, 60 Vbeta and 13 Jbeta primers were used. Original processing notes: As a later analysis found, there were approximately 80 million unique TCR beta chains, of which around 9.9 million were shared. TCRdb's copy holds only in-frame clones and misses some; the assay was immunoSEQ multiplex PCR. That table supplies the V and J calls and clone size; D and trimming were determined from the DNA. This listing includes about 160,000 clones. The CDR3 is made up of 15 amino acids. Per the germline V gene, CDR1 is SEHNR and CDR2 is FQNEAQ (reference sequence). Germline trimming cut 6 bases from V and 9 bases from J; bases unmatched to any gene: 14.

Sequenced input: PBMCs. This TCR derives from an older woman in good health and CMV-seronegative. V gene TRBV7-9 combines with J gene TRBJ2-7; 10 bases are shared with TRBD2. The chain's CDR3 is CASSHWTSGLATQYF. The CDR3 DNA reads TGTGCCAGCAGTCACTGGACTAGCGGCCTTGCGACGCAGTACTTC.